The 5 T cell receptor beta chains below come from one sample, sequenced in a study of blood T cell repertoires in COVID-19. TCRdb's copy holds only in-frame clones and misses some; the assay was immunoSEQ multiplex PCR. This table has 140,000 to 150,000 clones, roughly 86% appearing once. The source material was peripheral blood. The receptors stem from a woman aged 45-65 years with acute or convalescent COVID-19.

There are a few counts of this clone. This chain connects TRBV14 to TRBJ1-5, with 8 bases identical to TRBD1. With V trimmed by 0 bases and J by 4 bases, 5 bases remained unmatched. The CDR3 runs 16 residues. The germline CDR1 and CDR2 sequences are SGHDN and FVKESK. The CDR3 loop is CASSQDEDRGNQPQHF. DNA for the CDR3: TGTGCCAGCAGCCAAGATGAAGACAGGGGAAATCAGCCCCAGCATTTT.

CDR3 in DNA: TGTGCCAGAAGCCTGGTTCGGACTACGGGGAACCTCGGGTATGAGCAGTTCTTC. Translation: CARSLVRTTGNLGYEQFF. This chain connects TRBV7-5 to TRBJ2-1; the table's D call, TRBD2, has no DNA check behind it. TRBV7-5 is labeled a pseudogene. This CDR3 is 18 amino acids long.

This clone has only a few counts. V gene TRBV6-6 combines with J gene TRBJ1-5, with D perhaps TRBD1 (6 bases). Trimming shortened V by 5 bases and J by 0 bases, and 11 bases separated the two germline ends. The CDR3 covers 15 residues. Germline V CDR1 and CDR2: MNHNY, SVGAGI (reference sequence). The CDR3 DNA is TGTGCCAGCAGTGGCGGACAGTATAGCAATCAGCCCCAGCATTTT. The encoded protein is CASSGGQYSNQPQHF.

The chain uses TRBV28 and TRBJ2-5; 7 bases fit TRBD2. This CDR3 is 14 amino acids long. The germline gives CDR1 MDHEN, CDR2 SYDVKM. With V trimmed by 5 bases and J by 3 bases, 6 bases remained unmatched. In DNA, the CDR3 is TGTGCCAGCAGTCCCAGACTAGCAAAAGAGACCCAGTACTTC. Translating it yields CASSPRLAKETQYF.

The chain is built from TRBV19 and TRBJ1-2; no clear D. Between the trimmed V and J ends, which lost 1 base and 8 bases, there was a span of 8 bases. The CDR3 covers 12 residues. The germline V gene has CDR1 LNHDA and CDR2 SQIVND (reference sequence). The CDR3: CASSIANLGYTF. The CDR3 coding sequence is TGTGCCAGTAGTATAGCAAACCTAGGCTACACCTTC.